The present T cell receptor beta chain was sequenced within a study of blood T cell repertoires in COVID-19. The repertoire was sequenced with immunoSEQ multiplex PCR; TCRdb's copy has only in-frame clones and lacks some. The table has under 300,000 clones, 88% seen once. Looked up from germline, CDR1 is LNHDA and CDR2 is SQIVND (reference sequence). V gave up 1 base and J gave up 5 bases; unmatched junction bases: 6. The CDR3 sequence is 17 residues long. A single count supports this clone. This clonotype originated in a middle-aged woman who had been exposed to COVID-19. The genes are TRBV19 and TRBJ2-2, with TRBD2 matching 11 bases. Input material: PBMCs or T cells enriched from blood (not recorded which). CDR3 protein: CASSIGVAGGQTGELFF. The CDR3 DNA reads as TGTGCCAGTAGTATAGGGGTAGCGGGAGGGCAAACCGGGGAGCTGTTTTTT.